This T cell receptor beta chain was documented in a study of blood T cell repertoires in COVID-19. Profiling relied on immunoSEQ multiplex PCR, and the TCRdb table lists in-frame clones only, not all of them. The table has approximately 210,000 clones, under 95% seen once. Germline V CDR1 and CDR2: MDHEN, SYDVKM. CDR3 length equals 14 residues. The V segment lost 1 base and the J segment 4 bases; nucleotides outside the gene matches: 1. The sequence derives from a man in his thirties or forties with acute or convalescent COVID-19. The J gene is TRBJ2-1, the V gene TRBV28; 7 bases are a match to TRBD1. Sequenced: peripheral blood. The CDR3 sequence: CASSLSDRYNEQFF. The CDR3 region has the DNA TGTGCCAGCAGTTTATCGGACAGGTACAATGAGCAGTTCTTC.